The T cell receptor (beta chain) under discussion was sequenced for a study of human thymus T cells. Whole-study findings and limits: Thymic and blood repertoires showed apparently biased V and J gene usage. What related research reported was that thymic repertoires overlapped highly among unrelated individuals.

Trimming shortened V by 5 bases and J by 8 bases, and 12 bases separated the two germline ends. The CDR3 has 12 residues. Germline V gives CDR1 SEHNR, CDR2 FQNEAQ (reference sequence). Resections removed during corrective heart surgery provided the thymus tissue used. Having surgery to correct congenital heart defects, healthy Finnish infants acted as the donors. With respect to this clone: What it binds is unknown.

Sequencing was performed with immunoSEQ multiplex PCR; in TCRdb, only in-frame clones are kept and a portion is missing. The table has about 130,000 clones, around 94% seen once. This clonotype was sampled from a boy in the first two years of life with a congenital heart defect but otherwise immunologically healthy. The chain carries TRBV7-9 and TRBJ1-2, with a weak D call TRBD1 (5 bases). The sequenced sample was thymus tissue. CDR3 residues: CASSPTGGGYTF. CDR3 nucleotides: TGTGCCAGCAGCCCCACAGGTGGGGGCTACACCTTC.